The 16 T cell receptor beta chains in this list originate from one sample, sequenced in a study of blood T cells in healthy people across ages. A second PCR, run for roughly 7 to 12 cycles, used a sample-barcoded 5' primer plus a J-beta primer mix. TCRdb reprocessed the 5' RACE reads via MiXCR and lists one record per CDR3 protein. This table holds roughly 680,000 distinct CDR3 sequences, more than 40% found once. Specimen: blood. These receptors were taken from a woman in her fifties or sixties in good health.

The rearrangement links TRBV28 to TRBJ2-1, with D possibly TRBD2 on 6 matching bases. The CDR3 spans 18 residues. V lost 4 bases and J lost 8, with 27 bases in between. Germline CDR1 reads MDHEN; CDR2 reads SYDVKM. The CDR3 sequence is CASSSSPGLGTLLDEQFF. Here the CDR3 DNA reads TGTGCCAGCAGTTCGAGCCCGGGCCTAGGGACTCTATTAGATGAGCAGTTCTTC.

This rearrangement joins TRBV5-1 to TRBJ2-5; D may be TRBD1 (6 bases). This CDR3 contains 15 residues. The V gene lost 2 bases and the J gene lost 1 base, with 12 bases spanning the gap. Germline V gene lookup returns CDR1 SGHRS and CDR2 YFSETQ. The DNA of the CDR3 is TGCGCCAGCAGCTTACTTGGACAGCCCCAAGAGACCCAGTACTTC. This translates into CASSLLGQPQETQYF. Drawing the rest from reference TRBV5-1 and TRBJ2-5, the complete variable domain is KAGVTQTPRYLIKTRGQQVTLSCSPISGHRSVSWYQQTPGQGLQFLFEYFSETQRNKGNFPGRFSGRQFSNSRSEMNVSTLELGDSALYLCASSLLGQPQETQYFGPGTRLLVL.

The chain couples TRBV20-1 to TRBJ2-7, with D perhaps matching TRBD2 (5 bases). Germline values: CDR1 DFQATT, CDR2 SNEGSKA (reference sequence). The germline V and J ends were trimmed by 3 bases and 0 bases, with 15 bases remaining between them. The CDR3 contains 15 residues. CDR3 DNA: TGCAGTGCTAGTTCTTTGAGGGAACCCTCCTACGAGCAGTACTTC. Amino acids: CSASSLREPSYEQYF.

This chain joins TRBV18 and TRBJ2-3; the match to TRBD2 covers 8 bases. This CDR3 is built from 15 residues. From germline, CDR1 is KGHSH and CDR2 LQKENI. The trim removed 4 bases at V and 1 base at J, leaving 4 bases unmatched. Written as DNA, the CDR3 is TGTGCCAGCTCACGCGCACTAGCGGGCACAGATACGCAGTATTTT. Translated: CASSRALAGTDTQYF.

This clonotype was seen more than once but under ten times. V and J are TRBV20-1 and TRBJ2-1, with D perhaps matching TRBD1 (6 bases). V shed 2 bases and J shed 0 bases, with 17 bases lying between them. The CDR3 extends over 17 amino acids. The germline gives CDR1 DFQATT, CDR2 SNEGSKA (reference sequence). CDR3 in DNA: TGCAGTGCTAGATCTTTGGGACACGCAAGCTCCTACAATGAGCAGTTCTTC. This codes for CSARSLGHASSYNEQFF.

Turning to this clonotype: Mismatch with germline at one junction end may stem from a read error. V gene TRBV11-3 combines with J gene TRBJ2-1, with D unresolved. Looked up from germline, CDR1 is SGHNT and CDR2 is YENEEA. The length of the CDR3 is 15 residues. For the CDR3, the DNA is TGTGCCAGCAGCTTAGATCGAGGCTACTACAAGGAGCAGTTCTTC. Translated: CASSLDRGYYKEQFF. The variable domain in full, with the rest retrieved from reference TRBV11-3 and TRBJ2-1, is EAGVVQSPRYKIIEKKQPVAFWCNPISGHNTLYWYLQNLGQGPELLIRYENEEAVDDSQLPKDRFSAERLKGVDSTLKIQPAELGDSAVYLCASSLDRGYYKEQFFGPGTRLTVL.

A few counts support this clonotype. CDR3 bases: TGCAGCGTTGAACGACAGGGGACGAACACTGAAGCTTTCTTT. This sequence encodes CSVERQGTNTEAFF. The chain recombines TRBV29-1 with TRBJ1-1; 8 bases are a match to TRBD1. This CDR3 spans 14 amino acids. With V trimmed by 2 bases and J by 1 base, 3 bases remained unmatched. Germline assignment: CDR1 SQVTM and CDR2 ANQGSEA. Full variable domain (rest looked up from reference TRBV29-1 and TRBJ1-1): SAVISQKPSRDICQRGTSLTIQCQVDSQVTMMFWYRQQPGQSLTLIATANQGSEATYESGFVIDKFPISRPNLTFSTLTVSNMSPEDSSIYLCSVERQGTNTEAFFGQGTRLTVV.

The chain recombines TRBV4-3 with TRBJ2-2; D is unresolved. The germline V gene encodes CDR1 LGHNA and CDR2 YSLEER. V dropped 4 bases and J dropped 7 bases, with 10 bases sitting between them. This CDR3 comprises 13 residues. CDR3: CASSLISVGELFF. In DNA, the CDR3 is TGCGCCAGCAGCCTAATCTCCGTCGGGGAGCTGTTTTTT.

The chain combines TRBV29-1 with TRBJ2-7; 8 bases match TRBD1. Per the germline V gene, CDR1 is SQVTM and CDR2 is ANQGSEA. The length of the CDR3 is 12 residues. After removal of 4 bases from V and 6 bases from J, the junction contained 5 bases not matched to a gene. The CDR3 region is CSVGPGGSEQYF. CDR3 DNA sequence: TGCAGCGTTGGTCCAGGGGGCTCCGAGCAGTACTTC.

As for this clonotype: The junction differs from germline at one of its ends, possibly a read error. This chain joins TRBV5-1 and TRBJ2-2; D could derive from TRBD1 or TRBD2 (6 bases each). Germline V gene data show CDR1 as SGHRS and CDR2 as YFSETQ. The CDR3 runs to 16 residues. The CDR3 region has the DNA TGCGCCAGCAGCTTGGGCGGCACTACGGGGGCCGGGGGGCTGTTTTTT. Translation: CASSLGGTTGAGGLFF. Full variable domain (rest looked up from reference TRBV5-1 and TRBJ2-2): KAGVTQTPRYLIKTRGQQVTLSCSPISGHRSVSWYQQTPGQGLQFLFEYFSETQRNKGNFPGRFSGRQFSNSRSEMNVSTLELGDSALYLCASSLGGTTGAGGLFFGEGSRLTVL.

This clonotype was seen more than once but under ten times. Written as DNA, the CDR3 is TGTGCCAGCAGCCGCTCGGGACTAGCGACCTACGAGCAGTACTTC. As protein: CASSRSGLATYEQYF. V usage is TRBV7-9 and J usage is TRBJ2-7; TRBD2 matches 10 bases. Unmatched junction bases numbered 6, after V lost 5 bases and J lost 2 bases. The CDR3 covers 15 residues. Germline V CDR1 and CDR2: SEHNR, FQNEAQ (reference sequence). The full variable domain, rest sourced from reference TRBV7-9 and TRBJ2-7, is DTGVSQNPRHKITKRGQNVTFRCDPISEHNRLYWYRQTLGQGPEFLTYFQNEAQLEKSRLLSDRFSAERPKGSFSTLEIQRTEQGDSAMYLCASSRSGLATYEQYFGPGTRLTVT.

This clonotype occurred a few times. At one end the junction does not follow the germline gene, possibly because of a read error. The J gene is TRBJ2-3, the V gene TRBV29-1, with 11 bases matching TRBD2. Looked up from germline, CDR1 is SQVTM and CDR2 is ANQGSEA. The CDR3 sequence is 18 residues long. CDR3 amino acids: CSVEDWGLTSGIGDTQYF. CDR3 in DNA: TGCAGCGTCGAAGACTGGGGTTTGACTAGCGGGATAGGAGATACGCAGTATTTT.

This clonotype was seen repeatedly, ten times or more. The V call is TRBV10-3, the J call TRBJ2-7; D is possibly TRBD2 (6 bases). This CDR3 has 17 amino acids. Trimming took 0 bases from V and 1 from J, leaving 16 bases between them. Germline CDR1 ENHRY, CDR2 SYGVKD. The CDR3 DNA follows: TGTGCCATCAGTGAGTCGGGACGACTACGGGGGTCCTACGAGCAGTACTTC. This encodes CAISESGRLRGSYEQYF.

The chain has TRBV4-3 and TRBJ1-4; maybe TRBD1 (5 bases). Germline V gene sequence: CDR1 LGHNA, CDR2 YSLEER. The CDR3 extends over 13 amino acids. V was clipped by 1 base and J by 7 bases, with 7 bases between them. This CDR3 is CASSQAGFEKLFF. CDR3 DNA sequence: TGCGCCAGCAGCCAAGCAGGGTTTGAAAAACTGTTTTTT.

The chain uses TRBV29-1 and TRBJ2-1; 11 nucleotides agree with TRBD2. The length of the CDR3 is 15 residues. CDR1 is SQVTM, CDR2 ANQGSEA, per germline. V lost 6 bases and J lost 7; bases outside the gene matches: 11. The CDR3 here is CSVPVAGGLENEQFF. CDR3 nucleotide sequence: TGCAGCGTCCCAGTAGCGGGAGGGCTGGAGAATGAGCAGTTCTTC.

The chain has TRBV27 and TRBJ1-5; TRBD1 agrees at 9 bases. Germline values: CDR1 MNHEY, CDR2 SMNVEV (reference sequence). Germline trimming cut 6 bases from V and 2 bases from J; bases unmatched to any gene: 11. The CDR3 has 17 amino acids. This CDR3 is CASSPSGQGWGNQPQHF. The CDR3 coding sequence is TGTGCCAGCAGCCCCTCGGGACAGGGCTGGGGCAATCAGCCCCAGCATTTT.